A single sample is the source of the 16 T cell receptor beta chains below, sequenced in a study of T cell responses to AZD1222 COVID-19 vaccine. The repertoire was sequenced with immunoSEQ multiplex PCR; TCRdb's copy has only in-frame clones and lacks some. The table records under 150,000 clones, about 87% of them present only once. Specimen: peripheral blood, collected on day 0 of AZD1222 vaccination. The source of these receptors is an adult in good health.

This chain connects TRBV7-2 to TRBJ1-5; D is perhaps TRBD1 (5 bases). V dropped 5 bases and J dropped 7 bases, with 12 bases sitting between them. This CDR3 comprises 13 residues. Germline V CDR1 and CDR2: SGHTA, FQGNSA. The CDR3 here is CASSVGGYQPQHF. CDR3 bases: TGTGCCAGCAGCGTCGGGGGGTACCAGCCCCAGCATTTT.

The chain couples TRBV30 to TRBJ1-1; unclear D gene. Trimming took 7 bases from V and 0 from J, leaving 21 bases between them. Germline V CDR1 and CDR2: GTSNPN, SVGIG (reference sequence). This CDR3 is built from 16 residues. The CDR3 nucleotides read TGTGCCTTGTTTTACCCAAAGGTGTCGATGAACACTGAAGCTTTCTTT. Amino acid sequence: CALFYPKVSMNTEAFF.

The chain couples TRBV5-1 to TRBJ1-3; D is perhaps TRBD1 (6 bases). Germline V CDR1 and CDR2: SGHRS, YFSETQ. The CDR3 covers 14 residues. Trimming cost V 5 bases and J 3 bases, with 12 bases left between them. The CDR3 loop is CASREGGYGNTIYF. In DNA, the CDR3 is TGCGCCAGCAGGGAAGGGGGGTATGGAAACACCATATATTTT. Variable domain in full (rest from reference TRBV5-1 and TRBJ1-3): KAGVTQTPRYLIKTRGQQVTLSCSPISGHRSVSWYQQTPGQGLQFLFEYFSETQRNKGNFPGRFSGRQFSNSRSEMNVSTLELGDSALYLCASREGGYGNTIYFGEGSWLTVV.

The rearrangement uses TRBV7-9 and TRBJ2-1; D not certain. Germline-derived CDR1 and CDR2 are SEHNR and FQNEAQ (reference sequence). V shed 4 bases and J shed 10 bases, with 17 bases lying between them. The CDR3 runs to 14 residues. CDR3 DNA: TGTGCCAGCAGCTATGACTCCCATTTAATGGAGCAGTTCTTC. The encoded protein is CASSYDSHLMEQFF.

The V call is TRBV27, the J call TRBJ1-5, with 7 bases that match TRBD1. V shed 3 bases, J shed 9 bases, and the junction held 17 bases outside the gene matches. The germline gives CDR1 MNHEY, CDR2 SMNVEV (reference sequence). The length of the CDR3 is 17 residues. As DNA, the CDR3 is TGTGCCAGCAGTTTCTCGGGACAGCCCGGTGGGATTTGGCCCCAGCATTTT. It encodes CASSFSGQPGGIWPQHF.

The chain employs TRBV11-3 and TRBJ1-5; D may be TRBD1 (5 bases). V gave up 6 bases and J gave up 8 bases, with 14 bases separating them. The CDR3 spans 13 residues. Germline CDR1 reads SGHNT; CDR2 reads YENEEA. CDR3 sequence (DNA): TGTGCCAGCAGTTTAACAGGTCAAGAGCCCCAGCATTTT. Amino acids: CASSLTGQEPQHF.

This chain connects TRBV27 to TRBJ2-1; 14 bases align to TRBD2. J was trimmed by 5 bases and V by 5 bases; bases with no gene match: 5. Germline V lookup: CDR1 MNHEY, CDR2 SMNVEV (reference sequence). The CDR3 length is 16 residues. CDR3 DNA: TGTGCCAGCAGTCTGAGACTAGCGGGAGGGAACAATGAGCAGTTCTTC. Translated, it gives CASSLRLAGGNNEQFF.

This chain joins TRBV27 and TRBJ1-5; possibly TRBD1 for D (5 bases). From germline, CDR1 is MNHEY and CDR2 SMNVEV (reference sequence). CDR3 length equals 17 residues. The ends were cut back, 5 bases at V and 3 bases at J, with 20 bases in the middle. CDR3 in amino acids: CASSPFEGISHNQPQHF. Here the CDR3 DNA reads TGTGCCAGCAGTCCGTTCGAGGGGATTAGCCACAATCAGCCCCAGCATTTT.

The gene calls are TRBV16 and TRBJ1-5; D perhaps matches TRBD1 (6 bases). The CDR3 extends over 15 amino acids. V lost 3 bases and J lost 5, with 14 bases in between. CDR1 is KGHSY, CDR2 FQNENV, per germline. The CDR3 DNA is TGTGCCAGCAGCCATTTGTGGGCAGGGGATCAGCCCCAGCATTTT. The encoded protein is CASSHLWAGDQPQHF.

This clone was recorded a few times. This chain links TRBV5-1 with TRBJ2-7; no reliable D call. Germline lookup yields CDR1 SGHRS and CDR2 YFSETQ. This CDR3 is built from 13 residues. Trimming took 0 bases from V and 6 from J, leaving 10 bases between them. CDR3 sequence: CASSLEPNGEQYF. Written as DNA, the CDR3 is TGCGCCAGCAGCTTGGAGCCGAACGGCGAGCAGTACTTC. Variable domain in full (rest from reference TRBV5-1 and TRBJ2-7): KAGVTQTPRYLIKTRGQQVTLSCSPISGHRSVSWYQQTPGQGLQFLFEYFSETQRNKGNFPGRFSGRQFSNSRSEMNVSTLELGDSALYLCASSLEPNGEQYFGPGTRLTVT.

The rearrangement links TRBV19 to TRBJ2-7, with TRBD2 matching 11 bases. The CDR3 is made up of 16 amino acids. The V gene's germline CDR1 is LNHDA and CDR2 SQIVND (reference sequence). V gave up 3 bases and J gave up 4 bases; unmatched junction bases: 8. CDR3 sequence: CASSIGGGLADYEQYF. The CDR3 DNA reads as TGTGCCAGTAGTATCGGAGGGGGACTAGCGGATTACGAGCAGTACTTC.

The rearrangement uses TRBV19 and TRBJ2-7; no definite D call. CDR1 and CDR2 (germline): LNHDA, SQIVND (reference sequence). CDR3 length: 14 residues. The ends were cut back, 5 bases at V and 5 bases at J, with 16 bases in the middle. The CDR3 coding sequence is TGTGCCAGTAGTGTAAGACTGGTCCCTGACGAGCAGTACTTC. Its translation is CASSVRLVPDEQYF. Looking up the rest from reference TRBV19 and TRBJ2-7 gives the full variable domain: DGGITQSPKYLFRKEGQNVTLSCEQNLNHDAMYWYRQDPGQGLRLIYYSQIVNDFQKGDIAEGYSVSREKKESFPLTVTSAQKNPTAFYLCASSVRLVPDEQYFGPGTRLTVT.

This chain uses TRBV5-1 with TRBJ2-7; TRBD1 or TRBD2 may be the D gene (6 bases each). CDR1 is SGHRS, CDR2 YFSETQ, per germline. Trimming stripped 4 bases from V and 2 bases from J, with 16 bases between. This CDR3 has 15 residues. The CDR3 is CASSDALGGAYEQYF. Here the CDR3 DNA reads TGCGCCAGCAGCGACGCCCTGGGGGGCGCCTACGAGCAGTACTTC.

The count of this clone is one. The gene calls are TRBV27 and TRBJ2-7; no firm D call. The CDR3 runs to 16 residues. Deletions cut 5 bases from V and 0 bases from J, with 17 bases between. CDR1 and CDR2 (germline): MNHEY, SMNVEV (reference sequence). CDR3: CASSPIRFTSSYEQYF. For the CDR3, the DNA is TGTGCCAGCAGTCCCATCAGGTTTACAAGCTCCTACGAGCAGTACTTC.

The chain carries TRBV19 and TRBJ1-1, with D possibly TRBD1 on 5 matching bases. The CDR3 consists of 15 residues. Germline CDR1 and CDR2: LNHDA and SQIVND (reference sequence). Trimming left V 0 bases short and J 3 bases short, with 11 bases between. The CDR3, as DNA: TGTGCCAGTAGTATAGAGTATGACAGCTACACTGAAGCTTTCTTT. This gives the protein CASSIEYDSYTEAFF.

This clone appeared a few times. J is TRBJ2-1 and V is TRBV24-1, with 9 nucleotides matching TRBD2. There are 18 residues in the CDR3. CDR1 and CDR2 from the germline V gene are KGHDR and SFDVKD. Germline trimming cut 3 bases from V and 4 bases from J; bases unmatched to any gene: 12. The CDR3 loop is CATSDPHLAGIGYNEQFF. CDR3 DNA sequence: TGTGCCACCAGTGATCCCCACCTAGCGGGAATTGGGTACAATGAGCAGTTCTTC.